These T cell receptor beta chains were read from a single sample in a study of shared clonotypes between healthy human individuals. The assay was immunoSEQ multiplex PCR, and TCRdb's table has in-frame clones only and misses some. The table shows about 2.4 million clones, with around 94% occurring only once. Material for sequencing was naive CD4+ T cells sorted from blood. The receptors shown here come from a man aged 18-30 years in good health. The CDR3 runs from the conserved cysteine through the conserved F or W. The order of the fields is D gene, clone size, V gene, J gene, CDR3 protein, CDR3 DNA. The D gene is left open where the match is weak. Only some rows state a clone size, as once, few, many or a class for expanded clones.

d_gene: .
abundance: .
v_gene: TRBV19
j_gene: TRBJ2-6
CDR3aa: CASSIGRPSGANVLTF
CDR3nt: TGTGCCAGTAGTATAGGACGGCCCTCTGGGGCCAACGTCCTGACTTTC

d_gene: .
abundance: once
v_gene: TRBV9
j_gene: TRBJ1-2
CDR3aa: CASSVASGPVDGYTF
CDR3nt: TGTGCCAGCAGCGTAGCTAGCGGGCCGGTGGATGGCTACACCTTC

d_gene: .
abundance: .
v_gene: TRBV25-1
j_gene: TRBJ2-1
CDR3aa: CASSAVTGLSYNEQFF
CDR3nt: TGTGCCAGCAGTGCTGTTACAGGCCTCTCCTACAATGAGCAGTTCTTC

d_gene: .
abundance: .
v_gene: TRBV28
j_gene: TRBJ1-5
CDR3aa: CASITLKQGYSNQPQHF
CDR3nt: TGTGCCAGCATTACTCTAAAACAGGGATATAGCAATCAGCCCCAGCATTTT

d_gene: .
abundance: once
v_gene: TRBV4-1
j_gene: TRBJ2-5
CDR3aa: CASSREAGSFGETQYF
CDR3nt: TGCGCCAGCAGCCGAGAGGCCGGGTCCTTCGGGGAGACCCAGTACTTC

d_gene: TRBD1
abundance: .
v_gene: TRBV18
j_gene: TRBJ1-3
CDR3aa: CASSNDRGFGNTIYF
CDR3nt: TGTGCCAGCTCAAACGACAGGGGGTTTGGAAACACCATATATTTT

d_gene: TRBD1
abundance: .
v_gene: TRBV7-2
j_gene: TRBJ2-3
CDR3aa: CASSWGQGSDTQYF
CDR3nt: TGTGCCAGCAGCTGGGGACAGGGCTCAGATACGCAGTATTTT

d_gene: .
abundance: .
v_gene: TRBV6-1
j_gene: TRBJ2-3
CDR3aa: CASSEESTQYF
CDR3nt: TGTGCCAGCAGTGAAGAGAGTACGCAGTATTTT

d_gene: TRBD2
abundance: .
v_gene: TRBV30
j_gene: TRBJ2-1
CDR3aa: CAWSVTSGRVNEQFF
CDR3nt: TGTGCCTGGAGTGTTACTAGCGGGAGGGTAAATGAGCAGTTCTTC

d_gene: .
abundance: .
v_gene: TRBV25-1
j_gene: TRBJ1-4
CDR3aa: CASSPPGVWEKLFF
CDR3nt: TGTGCCAGCAGTCCCCCCGGGGTATGGGAAAAACTGTTTTTT

d_gene: TRBD1
abundance: .
v_gene: TRBV5-6
j_gene: TRBJ2-7
CDR3aa: CASSSPGTGTSYEQYF
CDR3nt: TGTGCCAGCAGCTCCCCCGGGACAGGGACTTCCTACGAGCAGTACTTC

d_gene: .
abundance: .
v_gene: TRBV18
j_gene: TRBJ1-3
CDR3aa: CASSPPISENSGNTIYF
CDR3nt: TGTGCCAGCTCACCACCGATTTCCGAAAACTCTGGAAACACCATATATTTT

d_gene: .
abundance: .
v_gene: TRBV18
j_gene: TRBJ2-7
CDR3aa: CASSPTQGYEQYF
CDR3nt: TGTGCCAGCTCACCAACGCAGGGTTACGAGCAGTACTTC

d_gene: .
abundance: .
v_gene: TRBV7-9
j_gene: TRBJ1-6
CDR3aa: CASSLEADSRVNSPLHF
CDR3nt: TGTGCCAGCAGCTTAGAGGCGGATAGCCGAGTCAATTCACCCCTCCACTTT

d_gene: .
abundance: .
v_gene: TRBV11-3
j_gene: TRBJ2-2
CDR3aa: CASSLAGTVAAGELFF
CDR3nt: TGTGCCAGCAGCTTAGCCGGGACCGTAGCGGCCGGGGAGCTGTTTTTT

d_gene: .
abundance: .
v_gene: TRBV5-8
j_gene: TRBJ2-2
CDR3aa: CASSLLDTGELFF
CDR3nt: TGTGCCAGCAGCTTGCTGGACACCGGGGAGCTGTTTTTT

d_gene: .
abundance: .
v_gene: TRBV5-1
j_gene: TRBJ2-1
CDR3aa: CASSIGDRSYNEQFF
CDR3nt: TGCGCCAGCAGCATCGGGGATCGCTCCTACAATGAGCAGTTCTTC

d_gene: TRBD2
abundance: .
v_gene: TRBV6-1
j_gene: TRBJ2-7
CDR3aa: CASRLAGGMNEQYF
CDR3nt: TGTGCCAGTCGACTAGCGGGGGGGATGAACGAGCAGTACTTC

d_gene: .
abundance: .
v_gene: TRBV30
j_gene: TRBJ2-7
CDR3aa: CAWSLQYYEQYF
CDR3nt: TGTGCCTGGAGTTTACAGTACTACGAGCAGTACTTC

d_gene: .
abundance: .
v_gene: TRBV9
j_gene: TRBJ2-7
CDR3aa: CASSVGPSTYEQYF
CDR3nt: TGTGCCAGCAGCGTAGGCCCCTCTACCTACGAGCAGTACTTC

d_gene: .
abundance: .
v_gene: TRBV19
j_gene: TRBJ2-1
CDR3aa: CASKMGQYNEQFF
CDR3nt: TGTGCCAGTAAAATGGGGCAGTACAATGAGCAGTTCTTC

d_gene: .
abundance: .
v_gene: TRBV27
j_gene: TRBJ2-7
CDR3aa: CASSRDGSYEQYF
CDR3nt: TGTGCCAGCAGCCGGGACGGTTCCTACGAGCAGTACTTC

d_gene: TRBD2
abundance: .
v_gene: TRBV10-2
j_gene: TRBJ2-7
CDR3aa: CASSEYLLAGSYEQYF
CDR3nt: TGCGCCAGCAGTGAATATCTACTAGCGGGATCCTACGAGCAGTACTTC

d_gene: .
abundance: .
v_gene: TRBV7-9
j_gene: TRBJ2-3
CDR3aa: CASRFRYSFDTQYF
CDR3nt: TGTGCCAGCAGATTCAGGTACTCGTTTGATACGCAGTATTTT

d_gene: .
abundance: .
v_gene: TRBV5-1
j_gene: TRBJ2-7
CDR3aa: CASSWTGTSYEQYF
CDR3nt: TGCGCCAGCAGCTGGACCGGGACGAGCTACGAGCAGTACTTC

d_gene: TRBD1
abundance: .
v_gene: TRBV4-1
j_gene: TRBJ2-7
CDR3aa: CASSQDPGTANYEQYF
CDR3nt: TGCGCCAGCAGCCAAGATCCCGGGACAGCTAACTACGAGCAGTACTTC

d_gene: .
abundance: .
v_gene: TRBV6-5
j_gene: TRBJ2-5
CDR3aa: CASSYFDGQETQYF
CDR3nt: TGTGCCAGCAGTTACTTCGACGGGCAAGAGACCCAGTACTTC

d_gene: .
abundance: .
v_gene: TRBV7-8
j_gene: TRBJ1-2
CDR3aa: CASSLDSGTYGYTF
CDR3nt: TGTGCCAGCAGCTTAGACTCAGGGACCTATGGCTACACCTTC

d_gene: .
abundance: .
v_gene: TRBV25-1
j_gene: TRBJ1-2
CDR3aa: CASSETTAGYTF
CDR3nt: TGTGCCAGCAGTGAAACTACGGCTGGCTACACCTTC

d_gene: TRBD1
abundance: .
v_gene: TRBV6-6
j_gene: TRBJ1-1
CDR3aa: CASSYGDRGGTEAFF
CDR3nt: TGTGCCAGCAGTTACGGTGACAGGGGCGGCACTGAAGCTTTCTTT

d_gene: .
abundance: .
v_gene: TRBV28
j_gene: TRBJ2-7
CDR3aa: CASSGGTLRYEQYF
CDR3nt: TGTGCCAGCAGTGGGGGGACTCTCCGCTACGAGCAGTACTTC

d_gene: TRBD2
abundance: .
v_gene: TRBV6-1
j_gene: TRBJ2-5
CDR3aa: CASRGAGRGETQYF
CDR3nt: TGTGCCAGCAGAGGGGCAGGGCGGGGGGAGACCCAGTACTTC

d_gene: TRBD2
abundance: .
v_gene: TRBV4-1
j_gene: TRBJ2-3
CDR3aa: CASSLGTRRDTQYF
CDR3nt: TGCGCCAGCAGCCTAGGGACTAGGCGAGATACGCAGTATTTT

d_gene: .
abundance: .
v_gene: TRBV30
j_gene: TRBJ2-1
CDR3aa: CAWSGDHRVEQFF
CDR3nt: TGTGCCTGGAGTGGGGACCACAGGGTTGAGCAGTTCTTC

d_gene: TRBD1
abundance: .
v_gene: TRBV7-9
j_gene: TRBJ1-5
CDR3aa: CASSLAMDRDQPQHF
CDR3nt: TGTGCCAGCAGCTTAGCGATGGACAGGGATCAGCCCCAGCATTTT

d_gene: .
abundance: .
v_gene: TRBV7-9
j_gene: TRBJ2-7
CDR3aa: CASSLRGSSSYEQYF
CDR3nt: TGTGCCAGCAGCTTGAGGGGTTCTAGCTCCTACGAGCAGTACTTC

d_gene: .
abundance: .
v_gene: TRBV10-3
j_gene: TRBJ1-5
CDR3aa: CAISEGENQPQHF
CDR3nt: TGTGCCATCAGTGAGGGGGAAAATCAGCCCCAGCATTTT

d_gene: TRBD1
abundance: .
v_gene: TRBV19
j_gene: TRBJ2-2
CDR3aa: CASSTDRVVNTGELFF
CDR3nt: TGTGCCAGTAGTACCGACAGGGTGGTAAACACCGGGGAGCTGTTTTTT

d_gene: TRBD2
abundance: once
v_gene: TRBV19
j_gene: TRBJ2-1
CDR3aa: CASRAGALHNEQFF
CDR3nt: TGTGCCAGTCGGGCGGGAGCTCTCCACAATGAGCAGTTCTTC

d_gene: .
abundance: once
v_gene: TRBV11-2
j_gene: TRBJ2-7
CDR3aa: CASSLVRGYEQYF
CDR3nt: TGTGCCAGCAGCTTAGTTCGGGGGTACGAGCAGTACTTC

d_gene: TRBD1
abundance: .
v_gene: TRBV11-2
j_gene: TRBJ1-2
CDR3aa: CASSSTGGHGYTF
CDR3nt: TGTGCCAGCAGCTCAACAGGGGGACACGGCTACACCTTC

d_gene: .
abundance: few
v_gene: TRBV6-6
j_gene: TRBJ1-2
CDR3aa: CASTLGGAGYGYTF
CDR3nt: TGTGCCAGCACCCTGGGGGGGGCAGGATATGGCTACACCTTC

d_gene: TRBD1
abundance: .
v_gene: TRBV7-9
j_gene: TRBJ1-1
CDR3aa: CASSFDRVFTEAFF
CDR3nt: TGTGCCAGCAGTTTTGACAGGGTTTTCACTGAAGCTTTCTTT

d_gene: .
abundance: .
v_gene: TRBV7-8
j_gene: TRBJ2-1
CDR3aa: CASSLMQVHEQFF
CDR3nt: TGTGCCAGCAGCTTAATGCAGGTCCATGAGCAGTTCTTC

d_gene: .
abundance: .
v_gene: TRBV11-2
j_gene: TRBJ2-7
CDR3aa: CASSARGHEQYF
CDR3nt: TGTGCCAGCAGCGCCAGGGGCCACGAGCAGTACTTC

d_gene: .
abundance: .
v_gene: TRBV5-4
j_gene: TRBJ1-3
CDR3aa: CASSLATRGPGNTIYF
CDR3nt: TGTGCCAGCAGCTTGGCCACTAGAGGACCTGGAAACACCATATATTTT

d_gene: TRBD2
abundance: .
v_gene: TRBV9
j_gene: TRBJ2-7
CDR3aa: CASSGLVGTSGSNEQYF
CDR3nt: TGTGCCAGCAGCGGATTAGTAGGGACTAGCGGGAGCAACGAGCAGTACTTC

d_gene: .
abundance: .
v_gene: TRBV5-1
j_gene: TRBJ2-7
CDR3aa: CASSLVGGVSYEQYF
CDR3nt: TGCGCCAGCAGCTTGGTAGGCGGGGTTAGCTACGAGCAGTACTTC

d_gene: .
abundance: .
v_gene: TRBV6-6
j_gene: TRBJ1-5
CDR3aa: CASSYSYQPQHF
CDR3nt: TGTGCCAGCAGTTACTCGTATCAGCCCCAGCATTTT

d_gene: TRBD1
abundance: .
v_gene: TRBV7-2
j_gene: TRBJ2-5
CDR3aa: CASSLGTGVEKTQYF
CDR3nt: TGTGCCAGCAGCTTAGGGACAGGGGTTGAAAAGACCCAGTACTTC

d_gene: TRBD1
abundance: .
v_gene: TRBV7-9
j_gene: TRBJ2-5
CDR3aa: CASSLGASDRGSTQYF
CDR3nt: TGTGCCAGCAGCTTAGGGGCCTCGGACAGGGGGTCGACCCAGTACTTC

d_gene: TRBD2
abundance: once
v_gene: TRBV11-2
j_gene: TRBJ2-6
CDR3aa: CASSSRGRGYSGANVLTF
CDR3nt: TGTGCCAGCAGCTCCCGGGGGAGGGGTTACTCTGGGGCCAACGTCCTGACTTTC

d_gene: TRBD1
abundance: .
v_gene: TRBV10-3
j_gene: TRBJ1-2
CDR3aa: CAISEGGGTYGYTF
CDR3nt: TGTGCCATCAGTGAAGGGGGCGGCACCTATGGCTACACCTTC

d_gene: .
abundance: .
v_gene: TRBV7-2
j_gene: TRBJ1-1
CDR3aa: CASSSWRGTEAFF
CDR3nt: TGTGCCAGCAGCTCCTGGAGGGGCACTGAAGCTTTCTTT

d_gene: .
abundance: .
v_gene: TRBV7-9
j_gene: TRBJ2-7
CDR3aa: CASSLKRGSSYEQYF
CDR3nt: TGTGCCAGCAGCTTAAAAAGGGGTAGCTCCTACGAGCAGTACTTC

d_gene: .
abundance: .
v_gene: TRBV6-1
j_gene: TRBJ2-2
CDR3aa: CASSDGGAWRTGELFF
CDR3nt: TGTGCCAGCAGTGACGGGGGAGCGTGGAGGACCGGGGAGCTGTTTTTT

d_gene: .
abundance: .
v_gene: TRBV10-2
j_gene: TRBJ2-1
CDR3aa: CASSDPTSWQFF
CDR3nt: TGCGCCAGCAGTGACCCGACTAGTTGGCAGTTCTTC